The rows below give T cell receptor beta chains drawn from one sample of a study of memory CD4+ T cells and cytomegalovirus serostatus. The assay was immunoSEQ multiplex PCR, and TCRdb's table has in-frame clones only and misses some. The sample has about 100,000 clones, under 90% seen once; the top ten hold about 4%. Material for sequencing was memory CD4+ T cells from blood. All receptors derive from an adult in good health and CMV-seropositive. Both conserved end residues are part of each CDR3. D genes are given only for firm matches.

d_call j_call v_call cdr3_nt cdr3_aa
TRBD2 TRBJ2-5 TRBV2 TGTGCCAGCACGTTCGGGAGGGGGGGTAGCGGGAGGGCCGGCCGGGTTCTGGAGACCCAGTACTTC CASTFGRGGSGRAGRVLETQYF
TRBD1 TRBJ1-2 TRBV28 TGTGCCAGCAGTCGACAGGGGGCGGATGGCTACACCTTC CASSRQGADGYTF
NA TRBJ2-6 TRBV7-9 TGTGCCAGCACCGTGGGGCCAGGGGAGTCTGGGGCCAACGTCCTGACTTTC CASTVGPGESGANVLTF
NA TRBJ1-3 TRBV6-5 TGTGCCAGCAGAAGGGGTAATTCTGGAAACACCATATATTTT CASRRGNSGNTIYF
TRBD2 TRBJ2-3 TRBV9 TGTGCCAGCAGCGTAGATAGCGGGAGGGCAGATACGCAGTATTTT CASSVDSGRADTQYF
NA TRBJ2-2 TRBV6-6 TGTGCCAGCAGCGGACAGGGAGGGTCCGGGGAGCTGTTTTTT CASSGQGGSGELFF
NA TRBJ1-3 TRBV28 TGTGCCAGCAATAGATCAGGAGGAAACACCATATATTTT CASNRSGGNTIYF
NA TRBJ2-2 TRBV2 TGTGCCAGCAGCCCTTATGCGGGGTCCACCGGGGAGCTGTTTTTT CASSPYAGSTGELFF
NA TRBJ2-3 TRBV7-9 TGTGCCAGCAGCGATTGGGGGGTTTCAGATACGCAGTATTTT CASSDWGVSDTQYF
TRBD1 TRBJ2-3 TRBV27 TGTGCCAGCAGTTTATGGACAGGGTCCTACACAGATACGCAGTATTTT CASSLWTGSYTDTQYF